What follows are 21 T cell receptor beta chains derived from one specimen sequenced in a study of T cells after posttransplantation cyclophosphamide. Methotrexate plus calcineurin inhibitor accompanied controls' myeloablative marrow transplants; sampling was 1 year later. Method: immunoSEQ multiplex PCR; TCRdb's copy keeps in-frame clones and lacks some. The sample has 15,000 to 20,000 clones, roughly 87% seen once. Sequences were derived from PBMCs, sampled after an allogeneic stem cell transplant with a calcineurin inhibitor and methotrexate. The source is a male patient between 45 and 59 years old who received an allogeneic stem cell transplant from an unrelated donor, was CMV-positive, and had chronic GVHD only. Among the T cells, some may be from the graft donor.

This clone has a single count. The J gene is TRBJ2-2, the V gene TRBV25-1, with 8 positions matching TRBD1. V shed 6 bases, J shed 7 bases, and the junction held 4 bases outside the gene matches. The CDR3 covers 13 residues. Germline V gene data show CDR1 as MGHDK and CDR2 as SYGVNS. The CDR3 nucleotides read TGTGCCAGCAGACAGGGGGAGTTCGGGGAGCTGTTTTTT. Translated: CASRQGEFGELFF.

The chain has TRBV6-4 and TRBJ2-7; TRBD1 matches 7 bases. The V gene's germline CDR1 is MRHNA and CDR2 SNTAGT. With 4 bases clipped from V and 5 bases from J, the junction kept 5 bases outside the gene matches. The CDR3 sequence is 13 residues long. The CDR3 here is CASSVNRGDEQYF. CDR3 coding DNA: TGTGCCAGCAGTGTTAACAGGGGAGACGAGCAGTACTTC.

The chain links TRBV6-1 to TRBJ1-4; D is ambiguous. CDR3 size: 15 residues. Germline CDR1 and CDR2: MNHNS and SASEGT. V lost 8 bases, J lost 8 bases, and 21 bases lay in between. CDR3 in DNA: TGTGCCAGCGATGCTAATAAGCTCGGAGAAGAAAAACTGTTTTTT. It translates to CASDANKLGEEKLFF.

The CDR3 protein is CASSAGTPATNEKLFF. CDR3 coding DNA: TGTGCCAGCAGCGCCGGGACACCAGCAACTAATGAAAAACTGTTTTTT. J is TRBJ1-4 and V is TRBV5-4; perhaps TRBD1 as D (6 bases). The germline gives CDR1 SGHNT, CDR2 YYREEE (reference sequence). V shed 4 bases and J shed 0 bases, with 13 bases lying between them. The CDR3 sequence is 16 residues long. The full variable domain, its missing parts supplied by reference TRBV5-4 and TRBJ1-4, is ETGVTQSPTHLIKTRGQQVTLRCSSQSGHNTVSWYQQALGQGPQFIFQYYREEENGRGNFPPRFSGLQFPNYSSELNVNALELDDSALYLCASSAGTPATNEKLFFGSGTQLSVL.

The chain couples TRBV27 to TRBJ1-2; perhaps TRBD1 as D (5 bases). V lost 2 bases, J lost 6 bases, and 10 bases lay in between. Germline V gene sequence: CDR1 MNHEY, CDR2 SMNVEV (reference sequence). The CDR3 contains 13 residues. The CDR3 DNA reads as TGTGCCAGCAGTTTAGTAGGGGCTGATGGCTACACCTTC. Its protein product is CASSLVGADGYTF.

The CDR3 sequence is CASSPGTLEQETQYF. The CDR3 nucleotides are TGTGCCAGCAGCCCCGGGACACTTGAGCAAGAGACCCAGTACTTC. The chain has TRBV9 and TRBJ2-5; tentative D call: TRBD1 (6 bases). V lost 4 bases, J lost 2 bases, and 15 bases lay in between. Germline assignment: CDR1 SGDLS and CDR2 YYNGEE. This CDR3 contains 15 residues.

This clone has just a few counts. The chain combines TRBV7-2 with TRBJ2-5; 8 nucleotides line up with TRBD1. Germline-derived CDR1 and CDR2 are SGHTA and FQGNSA. The ends lost 3 bases at V and 4 bases at J; junction bases unmatched: 1. The CDR3 contains 13 residues. The CDR3 loop reads CASSFGQGETQYF. CDR3 in DNA: TGTGCCAGCAGCTTCGGACAGGGAGAGACCCAGTACTTC.

CDR3 amino acids: CASRDRAANQPQHF. The CDR3 DNA follows: TGCGCCAGCAGGGACAGGGCGGCCAATCAGCCCCAGCATTTT. The chain employs TRBV10-2 and TRBJ1-5, with 8 bases matching TRBD1. From germline, CDR1 is WSHSY and CDR2 SAAADI. Trimming removed 6 bases from V and 3 bases from J; junction bases left unmatched: 4. The length of the CDR3 is 14 residues.

This rearrangement joins TRBV28 to TRBJ2-2; tentative D call: TRBD1 (6 bases). The CDR3 runs 16 residues. Germline V gene sequence: CDR1 MDHEN, CDR2 SYDVKM. V was pared by 2 bases and J by 4 bases, with 14 bases between. The DNA for the CDR3 is TGTGCCAGCAGTTTAAGCTTTACAGGGCTCACCGGGGAGCTGTTTTTT. Encoded protein: CASSLSFTGLTGELFF.

This clone was recorded only once. This chain connects TRBV7-8 to TRBJ1-1; D is unclear. Germline V gene lookup returns CDR1 SGHVS and CDR2 FQNEAQ. This CDR3 comprises 13 residues. Trimming shortened V by 3 bases and J by 8 bases, and 13 bases separated the two germline ends. The CDR3 sequence is CASSFNPGVEAFF. The CDR3 nucleotides read TGTGCCAGCAGCTTCAATCCGGGAGTCGAAGCTTTCTTT.

V usage is TRBV18 and J usage is TRBJ1-1; 7 bases match TRBD1. The J segment lost 7 bases and the V segment lost 3 bases, leaving 5 bases of the junction unmatched. The CDR3 covers 13 residues. Germline V gives CDR1 KGHSH, CDR2 LQKENI. CDR3 region: CASSPSRQGEAFF. The CDR3 DNA reads as TGTGCCAGCTCACCCTCCCGACAGGGTGAAGCTTTCTTT.

On this clone: The CDR3 ends on some other residue instead of the conserved phenylalanine or tryptophan, so this is likely a read error. It is unclear where the CDR3 begins or ends on the DNA, so no DNA is shown, and the CDR3 is as TCRdb lists it. V gene TRBV10-1 combines with J gene TRBJ2-7; the tabulated D call, TRBD1, remains unverified against the DNA. Looked up from germline, CDR1 is WNHNN and CDR2 is SYGVQD (reference sequence). Both ends counted, the CDR3 spans 12 residues. The CDR3 is CASSETRDRGGP.

The table lists this clone with a count of one. The chain's CDR3 is CASSPRLAGGPSSYNEQFF. The CDR3 DNA sequence: TGTGCCAGCAGCCCGCGACTAGCGGGGGGTCCAAGCTCCTACAATGAGCAGTTCTTC. The chain has TRBV7-2 and TRBJ2-1; 13 positions agree with TRBD2. The J segment lost 0 bases and the V segment lost 5 bases, leaving 10 bases of the junction unmatched. From germline, CDR1 is SGHTA and CDR2 FQGNSA. The CDR3 contains 19 residues.

The chain links TRBV2 to TRBJ2-1, with D possibly being TRBD2 (5 bases). Germline V gene lookup returns CDR1 SNHLY and CDR2 FYNNEI. The V and J ends lost 1 base and 7 bases respectively, with 5 bases between them. The CDR3 extends over 12 amino acids. The CDR3 DNA reads as TGTGCCAGCAGTGAAGGGGAGAATGAGCAGTTCTTC. It yields the protein CASSEGENEQFF.

The CDR3 here is CASSPGSFWEKLFF. The DNA for the CDR3 is TGTGCCAGCAGCCCAGGATCCTTTTGGGAAAAACTGTTTTTT. The chain links TRBV11-2 to TRBJ1-4; no clear D gene. Germline values: CDR1 SGHAT, CDR2 FQNNGV. The CDR3 contains 14 residues. V lost 5 bases and J lost 8, with 15 bases in between.

As DNA, the CDR3 is TGTGCCAGCAGCTTAGAAGCTATTATGTACAATGAGCAGTTCTTC. Protein: CASSLEAIMYNEQFF. The J gene is TRBJ2-1, the V gene TRBV7-6; D gene unclear. The CDR3 is made up of 15 amino acids. V lost 1 base to trimming and J lost 4 bases, with 11 bases between them. Germline values: CDR1 SGHVS, CDR2 FNYEAQ.

This clone has only a few counts. This sequence joins TRBV5-8 and TRBJ1-1; unclear D gene. The V gene's germline CDR1 is SGHTS and CDR2 YDEGEE. CDR3 length: 12 residues. The germline V and J ends were trimmed by 4 bases and 11 bases, with 15 bases remaining between them. The DNA of the CDR3 is TGTGCCAGCAGCCCTCATGTGGTACTGGCTTTCTTT. Protein sequence: CASSPHVVLAFF.

This sequence joins TRBV28 and TRBJ1-2, with 7 bases lining up with TRBD1. Germline V CDR1 and CDR2: MDHEN, SYDVKM. J was trimmed by 8 bases and V by 6 bases; bases with no gene match: 9. The CDR3 extends over 13 amino acids. CDR3: CASRLTGSDGYTF. The CDR3 nucleotides are TGTGCCAGCAGATTGACAGGGTCGGACGGCTACACCTTC.

The chain links TRBV7-3 to TRBJ2-3; D gene uncertain. The CDR3 loop spans 11 amino acids. V was shortened by 5 bases and J by 6 bases, with 6 bases between the two germline ends. CDR1 and CDR2 from the germline V gene are SGHTA and FQGTGA. In DNA, the CDR3 is TGTGCCAGCAGCCTGGAGGATACGCAGTATTTT. It encodes CASSLEDTQYF.

This clone was counted once. The chain couples TRBV29-1 to TRBJ2-3, with 11 bases lining up with TRBD2. The CDR3 consists of 14 residues. Trimming removed 6 bases from V and 4 bases from J; junction bases left unmatched: 6. Germline CDR1 and CDR2: SQVTM and ANQGSEA. CDR3 nucleotide sequence: TGCAGCGTCGAGCTAGCGGGGGGATCAGATACGCAGTATTTT. Its translation is CSVELAGGSDTQYF.

The chain has TRBV13 and TRBJ2-2; 16 bases match TRBD2. Germline CDR1 and CDR2: PRHDT and FYEKMQ (reference sequence). This CDR3 region has 18 residues. With 3 bases clipped from V and 4 bases from J, the junction kept 5 bases outside the gene matches. The DNA of the CDR3 is TGTGCCAGCAGCTTCTTTGGGACTAGCGGGAGGGCCACCGGGGAGCTGTTTTTT. It translates to CASSFFGTSGRATGELFF.